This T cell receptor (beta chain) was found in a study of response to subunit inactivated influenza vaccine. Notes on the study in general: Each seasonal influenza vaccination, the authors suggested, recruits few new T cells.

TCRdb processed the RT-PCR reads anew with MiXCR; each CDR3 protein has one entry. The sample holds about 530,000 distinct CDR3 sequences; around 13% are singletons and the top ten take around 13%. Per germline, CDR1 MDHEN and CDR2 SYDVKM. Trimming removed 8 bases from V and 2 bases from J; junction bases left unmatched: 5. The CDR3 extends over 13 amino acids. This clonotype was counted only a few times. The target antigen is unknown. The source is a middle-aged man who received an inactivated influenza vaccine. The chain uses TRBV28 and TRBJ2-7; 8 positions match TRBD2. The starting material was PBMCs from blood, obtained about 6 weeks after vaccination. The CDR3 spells CASLSGTTYEQYF. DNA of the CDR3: TGTGCCAGCCTTAGCGGGACCACCTACGAGCAGTACTTC.